This TCR beta chain is from a study of T-cell reconstitution after alpha-beta-depleted transplantation in children (dated by TCRdb to the mid-2010s). Regarding the research as a whole: The study quantitatively tracked T-cell immune reconstitution after TCRalphabeta/CD19-depleted allogeneic hematopoietic cell transplantation in children using TCR repertoire profiling. Points the paper makes about the study in general: About two months after transplant, the apparently early recovery of alphabetaT-cell counts reportedly depended on just several hundred clones that had expanded rapidly and came from non-depleted graft cells. In some patients, the high TCRbeta diversity seen at day 60 was put down to recipient T cells and intrathymic progenitors that had survived conditioning. The frequencies of hyperexpanded clones fell over the following months, and after one year, T-cell counts and TCRbeta diversity were mostly attributed to newly produced T cells.

The method was PCR. The instrument given in TCRdb is Illumina HiSeq 2500. TCR library preparation used molecular barcoding, with unique molecular identifiers applied to normalize quantification of the TCRbeta repertoire. The public reads were reanalyzed by TCRdb: fastp trimming at Q25, MiXCR alignment, in-frame beta chains only. All rows with the same CDR3 protein become a single entry with the most common DNA and genes. This sample is represented by about 1,000,000 distinct CDR3 sequences; around 30% of them were singletons. 28% of the sample comes from the top ten. Reading the germline V gene gives CDR1 MNHNS and CDR2 SASEGT. The CDR3 runs 16 amino acids, cysteine and phenylalanine included. This entry keeps only the CDR3 DNA: 48 bases, framed from base 1. Unmatched junction bases come to 11, with V trimmed by 2 bases and J by 7 bases. This clonotype was seen more than once but under ten times. Its antigen specificity is not known. One base away there is no much larger clone; base qualities are not given.

Interpreted using the paper, the treatment or condition label stands for: allogeneic hematopoietic cell transplantation with graft depleted of TCRalphabeta T cells and CD19 B cells. The children who served as transplant recipients had been given grafts of TCRalphabeta/CD19-depleted allogeneic hematopoietic cells. The V and J segments used are TRBV6-1 and TRBJ1-5; TRBD1 matches 7 bases in the middle. This TCR was sampled from a boy less than two years old who had a stem cell transplant for SCID, so the T cells may come from the graft donor. The sequences come from PBMCs, mostly from graft donor cells, collected 360 days after TCRalphabeta/CD19-depleted stem cell transplant. The DNA sequence reads TGTGCCAGCAGTGAATGGGGCAGGGGGGGCCGGCAGCCCCAGCATTTT. The resulting protein is CASSEWGRGGRQPQHF.